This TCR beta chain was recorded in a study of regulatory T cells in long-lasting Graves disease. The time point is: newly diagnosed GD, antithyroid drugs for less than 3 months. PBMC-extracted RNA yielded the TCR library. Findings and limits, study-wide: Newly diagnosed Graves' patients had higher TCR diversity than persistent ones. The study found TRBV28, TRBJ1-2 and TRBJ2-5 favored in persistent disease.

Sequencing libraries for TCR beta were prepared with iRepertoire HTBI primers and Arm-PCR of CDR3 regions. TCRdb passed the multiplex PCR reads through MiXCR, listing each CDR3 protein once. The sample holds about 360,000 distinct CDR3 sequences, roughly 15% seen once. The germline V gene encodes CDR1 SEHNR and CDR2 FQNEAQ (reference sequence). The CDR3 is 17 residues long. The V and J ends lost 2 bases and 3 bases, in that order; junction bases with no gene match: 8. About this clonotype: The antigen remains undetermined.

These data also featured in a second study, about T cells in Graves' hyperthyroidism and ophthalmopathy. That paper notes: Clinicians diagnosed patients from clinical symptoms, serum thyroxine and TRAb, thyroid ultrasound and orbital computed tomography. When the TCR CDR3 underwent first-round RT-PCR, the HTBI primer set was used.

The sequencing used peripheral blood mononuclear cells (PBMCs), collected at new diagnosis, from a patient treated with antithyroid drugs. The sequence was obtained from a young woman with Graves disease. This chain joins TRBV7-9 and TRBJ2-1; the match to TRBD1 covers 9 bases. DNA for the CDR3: TGTGCCAGCAGCTTACCCCCCAGGACAGGGGTCTACAATGAGCAGTTCTTC. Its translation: CASSLPPRTGVYNEQFF.